These 8 T cell receptor beta chains originate from one sample sequenced in a study of cytotoxic CD8 clonotypes in ibrutinib-treated CLL. The repertoire was sequenced with immunoSEQ multiplex PCR; TCRdb's copy has only in-frame clones and lacks some. The sample includes about 160,000 clones, approximately 90% of them seen just once. Sequenced here: PBMCs, sampled at disease progression, from a patient treated with ibrutinib. Receptors originate from a human donor with chronic lymphocytic leukemia.

This chain joins TRBV6-6 and TRBJ2-7, with D tentatively TRBD2 (7 bases). V was clipped by 7 bases and J by 6 bases, with 16 bases between them. Germline lookup yields CDR1 MNHNY and CDR2 SVGAGI (reference sequence). This CDR3 is built from 13 residues. This CDR3 is CASTPGGGFEQYF. The CDR3 nucleotides are TGTGCCAGCACACCGGGGGGCGGGTTCGAGCAGTACTTC.

V usage is TRBV2 and J usage is TRBJ1-1; no clear D gene. The length of the CDR3 is 14 residues. The germline gives CDR1 SNHLY, CDR2 FYNNEI. The V gene lost 4 bases and the J gene lost 2 bases, with 11 bases spanning the gap. The CDR3 spells CASSVLTFNTEAFF. CDR3 DNA: TGTGCCAGCAGTGTCTTAACATTTAACACTGAAGCTTTCTTT.

The V gene is TRBV30, the J gene TRBJ1-1; no clear D. V was trimmed by 3 bases and J by 1 base, leaving 9 bases between them. The germline V gene has CDR1 GTSNPN and CDR2 SVGIG (reference sequence). CDR3 length: 13 residues. The CDR3 DNA sequence: TGTGCCTGGAGGCAGACCAAGAACACTGAAGCTTTCTTT. Its protein product is CAWRQTKNTEAFF. Full variable domain (rest looked up from reference TRBV30 and TRBJ1-1): SQTIHQWPATLVQPVGSPLSLECTVEGTSNPNLYWYRQAAGRGLQLLFYSVGIGQISSEVPQNLSASRPQDRQFILSSKKLLLSDSGFYLCAWRQTKNTEAFFGQGTRLTVV.

The table lists this clone with a count of one. V usage is TRBV27 and J usage is TRBJ1-5; D may be TRBD1 (5 bases). Trimming took off 8 bases at V and 3 bases at J, with 11 bases between the two ends. The germline CDR1 and CDR2 sequences are MNHEY and SMNVEV (reference sequence). There are 13 residues in the CDR3. Here the CDR3 DNA reads TGTGCCAGCCGGGGGAGGGTCAATCAGCCCCAGCATTTT. Its protein product is CASRGRVNQPQHF.

Concerning this clone itself: The same CDR3 is also encoded by other DNA sequences in this sample. The chain carries TRBV6-1 and TRBJ2-2; no clear D gene. Germline V gene lookup returns CDR1 MNHNS and CDR2 SASEGT. This CDR3 spans 10 amino acids. The V and J ends lost 6 bases and 7 bases respectively, with 3 bases between them. The CDR3 loop reads CASRDGELFF. The CDR3 coding sequence is TGTGCCAGCAGAGACGGGGAGCTGTTTTTT.

The rearrangement joins TRBV14 to TRBJ1-1; the D gene is possibly TRBD1 (6 bases). The CDR3 is 13 amino acids. Per germline, CDR1 SGHDN and CDR2 FVKESK. Trimming stripped 4 bases from V and 10 bases from J, with 16 bases between. In nucleotides, the CDR3 is TGTGCCAGCAGCCGACAAACAGGGTCATCAGCTTTCTTT. Its protein product is CASSRQTGSSAFF. Filled out from reference TRBV14 and TRBJ1-1, the complete variable domain reads EAGVTQFPSHSVIEKGQTVTLRCDPISGHDNLYWYRRVMGKEIKFLLHFVKESKQDESGMPNNRFLAERTGGTYSTLKVQPAELEDSGVYFCASSRQTGSSAFFGQGTRLTVV.

The V call is TRBV27, the J call TRBJ1-5; D possibly corresponds to TRBD1 (6 bases). The CDR3 length is 15 residues. Germline-derived CDR1 and CDR2 are MNHEY and SMNVEV (reference sequence). Trimming shortened V by 6 bases and J by 4 bases, and 16 bases separated the two germline ends. CDR3 bases: TGTGCCAGCAGGAACGGGACACCCAGAAATCAGCCCCAGCATTTT. This translates into CASRNGTPRNQPQHF.

Only one count was recorded for this clone. The V call is TRBV13, the J call TRBJ2-3, with D possibly matching TRBD2 (6 bases). V was pared by 5 bases and J by 10 bases, with 16 bases between. Germline loops: CDR1 PRHDT, CDR2 FYEKMQ (reference sequence). The CDR3 consists of 13 residues. The CDR3 is CASSPPTGVPQYF. The DNA of the CDR3 is TGTGCCAGCAGCCCCCCGACGGGAGTCCCGCAGTATTTT.